One sample yielded the 23 T cell receptor beta chains listed below, sequenced in a study of blood T cell repertoires in COVID-19. Measured with immunoSEQ multiplex PCR; TCRdb has only the in-frame clones, and not every one. Found here are some 130,000 clones, 80% of them singletons; the top ten hold around 1.9%. The sample comprised peripheral blood. The receptors shown here come from a man in his 70s with acute or convalescent COVID-19.

The chain has TRBV30 and TRBJ1-2; 12 bases are a match to TRBD1. V dropped 2 bases and J dropped 8; count of bases not matched to a gene: 9. CDR1 is GTSNPN, CDR2 SVGIG, per germline (reference sequence). The CDR3 length is 15 residues. In nucleotides, the CDR3 is TGTGCCTGGAGTCCGGGACAGGGGGCATCTAGGGGCTACACCTTC. Translating gives CAWSPGQGASRGYTF.

DNA for the CDR3: TGCAGCGTTGATAACGGACAGGGAACTGGCTACACCTTC. It translates to CSVDNGQGTGYTF. The V and J genes are TRBV29-1 and TRBJ1-2; 8 bases line up with TRBD1. This CDR3 has 13 amino acids. Germline V gene sequence: CDR1 SQVTM, CDR2 ANQGSEA. The V gene end was trimmed by 3 bases and the J gene end by 7 bases; junction bases not matched to a gene: 7.

V and J are TRBV5-5 and TRBJ1-2; 8 bases are a match to TRBD1. CDR3 size: 14 residues. V lost 3 bases to trimming and J lost 5 bases; unmatched junction nucleotides: 6. Germline V gene sequence: CDR1 SGHKS, CDR2 YYEKEE (reference sequence). CDR3 in amino acids: CASSSGTGGYGYTF. The CDR3 nucleotides are TGTGCCAGCAGCTCCGGGACAGGAGGTTATGGCTACACCTTC.

This chain joins TRBV5-6 and TRBJ2-3; possible D gene TRBD2, 5 bases. V was clipped by 4 bases and J by 3 bases, with 18 bases between them. CDR3 length: 16 amino acids. Germline CDR1 SGHDT, CDR2 YYEEEE. DNA for the CDR3: TGTGCCAGCAGCCAGCGGACCACGTCTCGTACAGATACGCAGTATTTT. Amino acids: CASSQRTTSRTDTQYF.

The chain combines TRBV9 with TRBJ1-1; no firm D call. The V gene's germline CDR1 is SGDLS and CDR2 YYNGEE. Trimming took 0 bases from V and 2 from J, leaving 14 bases between them. The CDR3 loop spans 16 amino acids. The CDR3 sequence: CASSVGAGVINTEAFF. The CDR3 region has the DNA TGTGCCAGCAGCGTAGGGGCCGGGGTTATAAACACTGAAGCTTTCTTT.

Here the CDR3 reads CASSHPGGAGGYTF. CDR3 bases: TGTGCCAGCAGCCACCCGGGGGGGGCTGGTGGCTACACCTTC. V and J are TRBV6-5 and TRBJ1-2; tentative D call: TRBD1 (6 bases). Trimming stripped 6 bases from V and 7 bases from J, with 18 bases between. CDR3 size: 14 residues. CDR1 and CDR2 from the germline V gene are MNHEY and SVGAGI.

The chain employs TRBV5-1 and TRBJ2-7, with 7 bases aligning to TRBD1. After removal of 4 bases from V and 1 base from J, the junction contained 8 bases not matched to a gene. Per germline, CDR1 SGHRS and CDR2 YFSETQ. This CDR3 is 15 amino acids long. CDR3 region: CASSPGTDPSYEQYF. In DNA, the CDR3 is TGCGCCAGCAGCCCCGGGACAGATCCTTCCTACGAGCAGTACTTC.

The J gene is TRBJ1-2, the V gene TRBV5-1; 8 bases map to TRBD1. Germline assignment: CDR1 SGHRS and CDR2 YFSETQ. This CDR3 has 15 amino acids. The J segment lost 4 bases and the V segment lost 7 bases, leaving 12 bases of the junction unmatched. The CDR3 loop is CASQKGTGDVYGYTF. For the CDR3, the DNA is TGCGCCAGCCAGAAAGGGACAGGCGACGTCTATGGCTACACCTTC.

This clone was counted a few times. The CDR3: CASSMLRQGGHGYTF. The CDR3 DNA reads TGTGCCAGTAGTATGCTACGACAGGGAGGTCATGGCTACACCTTC. V is TRBV19 and J is TRBJ1-2; 7 nucleotides agree with TRBD1. CDR3 length equals 15 residues. V lost 3 bases and J lost 6; bases outside the gene matches: 10. The germline CDR1 and CDR2 sequences are LNHDA and SQIVND (reference sequence).

The chain couples TRBV5-5 to TRBJ2-7; TRBD1 aligns across 8 bases. Unmatched junction bases numbered 1, after V lost 0 bases and J lost 2 bases. Germline V gene sequence: CDR1 SGHKS, CDR2 YYEKEE (reference sequence). This CDR3 is 14 amino acids long. CDR3 sequence reads: CASSLGTGPYEQYF. The CDR3 region has the DNA TGTGCCAGCAGCTTGGGGACAGGGCCCTACGAGCAGTACTTC.

The V gene is TRBV28, the J gene TRBJ1-3, with D unclear. V dropped 5 bases and J dropped 4 bases, with 9 bases sitting between them. Germline V gene sequence: CDR1 MDHEN, CDR2 SYDVKM. The CDR3 has 13 residues. Here the CDR3 reads CASSRLRGNTIYF. CDR3 nucleotide sequence: TGTGCCAGCAGTCGCTTGCGCGGAAACACCATATATTTT. Together with reference TRBV28 and TRBJ1-3, the CDR3 gives the full variable domain: DVKVTQSSRYLVKRTGEKVFLECVQDMDHENMFWYRQDPGLGLRLIYFSYDVKMKEKGDIPEGYSVSREKKERFSLILESASTNQTSMYLCASSRLRGNTIYFGEGSWLTVV.

The genes are TRBV19 and TRBJ2-1, with 8 bases aligning to TRBD1. CDR1 is LNHDA, CDR2 SQIVND, per germline (reference sequence). V lost 1 base to trimming and J lost 5 bases; unmatched junction nucleotides: 4. This CDR3 has 15 residues. CDR3 residues: CASSIGTGSDNEQFF. The CDR3, as DNA: TGTGCCAGTAGTATAGGGACAGGGTCGGACAATGAGCAGTTCTTC.

The chain joins TRBV5-1 to TRBJ2-4; 7 nucleotides agree with TRBD1. The V and J ends lost 5 bases and 0 bases, in that order; junction bases with no gene match: 14. Per germline, CDR1 SGHRS and CDR2 YFSETQ. The CDR3 runs to 18 residues. The CDR3 DNA sequence: TGCGCCAGCAGTTTTCTGACAGGGACCCGGCTAGCCAAAAACATTCAGTACTTC. This codes for CASSFLTGTRLAKNIQYF.

This clone is a singleton in its sample. The chain employs TRBV4-2 and TRBJ1-2; 8 bases line up with TRBD1. Per germline, CDR1 LGHNA and CDR2 YNFKEQ. The length of the CDR3 is 16 residues. V dropped 0 bases and J dropped 5; count of bases not matched to a gene: 8. The CDR3 protein is CASSQEPGQAPYGYTF. The CDR3 region has the DNA TGTGCCAGCAGCCAAGAACCGGGACAGGCGCCATATGGCTACACCTTC.

This clone was observed a few times. The V gene is TRBV7-9, the J gene TRBJ2-7; TRBD1 aligns across 8 bases. This CDR3 has 15 amino acids. CDR1 is SEHNR and CDR2 is FQNEAQ in the germline V gene (reference sequence). V gave up 4 bases and J gave up 4 bases; unmatched junction bases: 9. This CDR3 reads CASSSTDRVNYEQYF. The CDR3, as DNA: TGTGCCAGCAGCTCGACGGACAGGGTAAATTACGAGCAGTACTTC.

This clone turned up a few times. The chain links TRBV10-3 to TRBJ2-1, with 10 bases that match TRBD2. CDR1 and CDR2 from the germline V gene are ENHRY and SYGVKD. This CDR3 has 15 amino acids. Trimming took 11 bases from V and 8 from J; bases not matched to a gene: 15. This CDR3 reads CAVLGRGSGGDEQFF. The CDR3 bases are TGTGCCGTCCTAGGAAGGGGAAGCGGGGGGGATGAGCAGTTCTTC.

This clone was detected a few times. This chain uses TRBV4-2 with TRBJ2-7; 7 nucleotides line up with TRBD1. CDR1 LGHNA and CDR2 YNFKEQ come from the germline V gene. This CDR3 spans 13 amino acids. After removal of 5 bases from V and 2 bases from J, the junction contained 3 bases not matched to a gene. CDR3 amino acids: CASSEGQAYEQYF. The CDR3 DNA reads as TGTGCCAGCAGCGAAGGACAGGCCTACGAGCAGTACTTC.

The genes are TRBV5-1 and TRBJ2-1, with 9 positions matching TRBD1. Trimming at V came to 4 bases and at J to 9 bases, leaving 11 bases not matched to a gene. The CDR3 runs 15 residues. CDR1 and CDR2 (germline): SGHRS, YFSETQ. CDR3 residues: CASSTDRGAGGEQFF. CDR3 in DNA: TGCGCCAGCAGCACCGACAGGGGGGCAGGGGGTGAGCAGTTCTTC.

This chain joins TRBV5-1 and TRBJ2-2; TRBD1 matches 7 bases. CDR1 and CDR2 from the germline V gene are SGHRS and YFSETQ. There are 17 residues in the CDR3. The trim removed 4 bases at V and 0 bases at J, leaving 9 bases unmatched. CDR3 DNA: TGCGCCAGCAGCATGGGACAGCTTCTCGCGAACACCGGGGAGCTGTTTTTT. Translating it yields CASSMGQLLANTGELFF.

CDR3 coding DNA: TGCGCCAGCAGCCCCACAGGAGATCCCTACGAGCAGTACTTC. This sequence encodes CASSPTGDPYEQYF. The gene calls are TRBV5-1 and TRBJ2-7; possibly TRBD1 for D (5 bases). V was shortened by 4 bases and J by 2 bases, with 13 bases between the two germline ends. In germline, CDR1 is SGHRS, CDR2 YFSETQ. There are 14 residues in the CDR3.

The V gene is TRBV6-2 or TRBV6-3, the J gene TRBJ1-1, with D tentatively TRBD1 (5 bases). Trimming removed 6 bases from V and 4 bases from J, with 15 bases in between. The CDR3 spans 14 residues. CDR1 and CDR2 (germline): MNHEY, SVGEGT. The DNA of the CDR3 is TGTGCCAGCAGCCACAGGATGGGGGGCACTGAAGCTTTCTTT. Encoded protein: CASSHRMGGTEAFF.

The chain is built from TRBV1 and TRBJ2-7; the table's D call, TRBD1, was not checked against the DNA. TRBV1 represents a pseudogene. This CDR3 spans 19 amino acids. DNA for the CDR3: TGCACCAGCAGCCAAGAGGGCTTGGGCAAGGGACAGGGGCGCCACGAGCAGTACTTC. Its translation is CTSSQEGLGKGQGRHEQYF.

J is TRBJ1-5 and V is TRBV10-2, with 8 bases lining up with TRBD1. The V gene's germline CDR1 is WSHSY and CDR2 SAAADI. Trimming took 4 bases from V and 9 from J; bases not matched to a gene: 8. CDR3 length: 14 residues. This CDR3 is CASSADNRGWPQHF. CDR3 nucleotides: TGCGCCAGCAGTGCCGATAACAGGGGGTGGCCCCAGCATTTT.